The 17 T cell receptor beta chains listed next were all sequenced from one sample in a study of read filtering for tumor transcriptome and immune sequencing. The library was built from roughly 400 ng RNA with molecular barcoded adaptors for alpha/delta and beta/gamma chains. TCRdb reanalysed the reads using MiXCR and keeps one entry per CDR3 protein. The sample lists 45,000 to 55,000 distinct CDR3 sequences; approximately 18% were seen once. The sample comprised a population of CD138-negative cells sorted from bone marrow. The receptors derive from a donor aged 40 or older with multiple myeloma.

The V gene is TRBV10-3, the J gene TRBJ2-3, with TRBD2 matching 7 bases. Germline CDR1 is ENHRY and CDR2 is SYGVKD. V trimming: 10 bases; J trimming: 5 bases; junction bases outside the gene matches: 9. The CDR3 totals 13 residues. The CDR3 spells CANAREFKDTQYF. CDR3 DNA sequence: TGTGCCAACGCGCGGGAGTTTAAAGATACGCAGTATTTT.

For this clonotype: With a much larger clone just one base away, this may be a read error. Since no conserved phenylalanine or tryptophan closes the CDR3, a read error is the likely cause. The chain uses TRBV19 and TRBJ2-1; the match to TRBD1 covers 7 bases. The CDR3 runs 14 residues. The junction had 5 bases not matched to a gene; V was cut back by 5 bases and J by 4 bases. Germline V gives CDR1 LNHDA, CDR2 SQIVND (reference sequence). The CDR3 sequence: CASSPTGRYNEQFS. CDR3 DNA: TGTGCCAGTAGTCCGACAGGGCGTTACAATGAGCAGTTCTCC.

In its sample, this clonotype was seen many times. The chain links TRBV20-1 to TRBJ2-1; 8 bases align to TRBD2. CDR1 is DFQATT, CDR2 SNEGSKA, per germline (reference sequence). CDR3 size: 15 residues. V lost 0 bases to trimming and J lost 7 bases; unmatched junction nucleotides: 8. The CDR3 loop is CSARDRGLVRNEQFF. In nucleotides, the CDR3 is TGCAGTGCTAGAGATAGGGGACTAGTACGAAATGAGCAGTTCTTC.

This clonotype was seen repeatedly, ten times or more. This chain connects TRBV5-1 to TRBJ2-4; 12 nucleotides line up with TRBD2. Germline trimming cut 4 bases from V and 4 bases from J; bases unmatched to any gene: 9. There are 17 residues in the CDR3. The germline gives CDR1 SGHRS, CDR2 YFSETQ. The CDR3: CASSPTFGLAGKNIQYF. DNA of the CDR3: TGCGCCAGCAGCCCCACGTTTGGACTAGCGGGGAAAAACATTCAGTACTTC.

This clonotype came up many times. The J gene is TRBJ2-7, the V gene TRBV10-3; 10 bases align to TRBD1. The CDR3 spans 15 residues. J was trimmed by 3 bases and V by 1 base; bases with no gene match: 3. Germline CDR1 is ENHRY and CDR2 is SYGVKD. CDR3 sequence (DNA): TGTGCCATCAGTGAGTTGGGACAGGGGTTCTACGAGCAGTACTTC. Its translation is CAISELGQGFYEQYF.

This clonotype showed up many times. The V gene is TRBV5-1, the J gene TRBJ1-1, with D unclear. Per germline, CDR1 SGHRS and CDR2 YFSETQ. This CDR3 has 16 residues. V lost 4 bases to trimming and J lost 1 base, with 17 bases between them. The CDR3 nucleotides read TGCGCCAGCAGCCGGATTGCCACAAGGGAGAACACTGAAGCTTTCTTT. It specifies CASSRIATRENTEAFF.

Only a few counts were recorded for this clonotype. This sequence joins TRBV6-5 and TRBJ1-1; 10 positions match TRBD1. V gave up 3 bases and J gave up 4 bases; unmatched junction bases: 5. CDR3 length: 15 residues. CDR1 is MNHEY and CDR2 is SVGAGI in the germline V gene. DNA for the CDR3: TGTGCCAGCAGTTATGGGACAGGGGTGGGCACTGAAGCTTTCTTT. Translating gives CASSYGTGVGTEAFF.

This clonotype was found many times. The rearrangement links TRBV30 to TRBJ2-1, with TRBD2 matching over 8 bases. CDR1 and CDR2 (germline): GTSNPN, SVGIG (reference sequence). This CDR3 is 16 amino acids long. Trimming took 1 base from V and 3 from J; bases not matched to a gene: 8. Here the CDR3 reads CAWSAPPGLVYNEQFF. In nucleotides, the CDR3 is TGTGCCTGGAGTGCCCCCCCGGGACTAGTCTACAATGAGCAGTTCTTC.

The sample holds one count of this clonotype. A much larger clone differs by one base, so this may be a read error. The genes are TRBV19 and TRBJ2-3; TRBD2 matches at 7 bases. CDR1 LNHDA and CDR2 SQIVND come from the germline V gene (reference sequence). The CDR3 sequence is 16 residues long. The CDR3 spells CANSERLAVITDTQYF. The CDR3 DNA reads as TGTGCCAATAGTGAGCGCCTAGCGGTCATCACAGATACGCAGTATTTT.

This clonotype was observed many times. The J gene is TRBJ1-1, the V gene TRBV7-2; perhaps TRBD1 as D (6 bases). This CDR3 has 15 amino acids. CDR1 and CDR2 from the germline V gene are SGHTA and FQGNSA. The V gene lost 4 bases and the J gene lost 1 base, with 13 bases spanning the gap. The CDR3 reads CASSSGQPGNTEAFF. CDR3 bases: TGTGCCAGCAGCTCGGGACAACCCGGGAACACTGAAGCTTTCTTT.

A note on this clonotype: Since a far larger clone is one base different, this is likely a read error. This chain uses TRBV18 with TRBJ1-6; 8 nucleotides align to TRBD1. The CDR3 loop spans 15 amino acids. Germline lookup yields CDR1 KGHSH and CDR2 LQKENI. The CDR3 region has the DNA TGTGCCAGCTCCCCTTTAAGACAGGGGAACACTGAAGCTTCCTTT. As protein: CASSPLRQGNTEASF.

This clonotype was seen repeatedly, ten times or more. This chain links TRBV28 with TRBJ1-1; D gene ambiguous. Germline-derived CDR1 and CDR2 are MDHEN and SYDVKM. The CDR3 contains 16 residues. Trimming removed 7 bases at V and 3 bases at J, with 21 bases between. CDR3 nucleotides: TGTGCCAGCATCTCGTCAACCGTCGGGTGGGACACTGAAGCTTTCTTT. The encoded protein is CASISSTVGWDTEAFF.

The count of this clonotype is one. A read error may be the cause here, since a much bigger clone is one base away. The chain joins TRBV7-9 to TRBJ2-3, with TRBD2 matching over 7 bases. The CDR3 is 16 amino acids. Germline CDR1 reads SEHNR; CDR2 reads FQNEAQ (reference sequence). CDR3 sequence reads: CAGSPVGGGLTDTQYF. As DNA, the CDR3 is TGTGCCGGCAGCCCGGTCGGGGGAGGGCTCACAGATACGCAGTATTTT.

For this clonotype: A much larger clone sits a single nucleotide away, making a read error possible. This sequence joins TRBV6-2 or TRBV6-3 and TRBJ2-1; the match to TRBD1 covers 8 bases. V shed 7 bases and J 4 bases; nucleotides not matched to a gene: 6. Germline V CDR1 and CDR2: MNHEY, SVGEGT. CDR3 length: 14 amino acids. The CDR3 region has the DNA TGTGCCAGCAAGGAGACAGGGGTGTACAATGAGCAGTTCTTC. It is translated as CASKETGVYNEQFF.

This clonotype has at least ten counts. This rearrangement joins TRBV20-1 to TRBJ2-2, with 10 nucleotides matching TRBD1. After removal of 6 bases from V and 4 bases from J, the junction contained 11 bases not matched to a gene. Looked up from germline, CDR1 is DFQATT and CDR2 is SNEGSKA (reference sequence). This CDR3 contains 16 residues. CDR3 in amino acids: CSAPRPTGGGTGELFF. The CDR3 DNA follows: TGCAGTGCCCCCCGGCCGACAGGGGGCGGCACCGGGGAGCTGTTTTTT.

The chain joins TRBV10-3 to TRBJ2-1; 7 nucleotides agree with TRBD2. The J segment lost 6 bases and the V segment lost 8 bases, leaving 13 bases of the junction unmatched. Germline CDR1 is ENHRY and CDR2 is SYGVKD. There are 15 residues in the CDR3. The CDR3 spells CAIAFGSGARNEQFF. The CDR3 region has the DNA TGTGCCATCGCGTTTGGCAGCGGGGCTCGCAATGAGCAGTTCTTC.

In DNA, the CDR3 is TGTGCCAGCAGCCCGTCTAGACTAAACGCCGGGGAGCTGTTTTTT. Translated: CASSPSRLNAGELFF. The V call is TRBV7-3, the J call TRBJ2-2; possible D gene TRBD2, 5 bases. The CDR3 has 15 amino acids. Germline CDR1 is SGHTA and CDR2 is FQGTGA. Trimming shortened V by 5 bases and J by 6 bases, and 16 bases separated the two germline ends.